These 5 T cell receptor beta chains were sequenced from one sample in a study of graft-versus-host responses after intestinal transplantation. The data were produced by immunoSEQ multiplex PCR, yet TCRdb's version contains in-frame clones alone and is incomplete. The sample has around 25,000 clones; 82% are singletons. What these receptors recognize is not known. Specimen: unstimulated CD4+ T cells sorted from spleen or lymph node cells, collected before intestinal transplant. These receptors were collected from a human donor who received an intestinal transplant.

The rearrangement links TRBV6-9 to TRBJ2-7; D call uncertain. V dropped 3 bases and J dropped 2 bases, with 11 bases sitting between them. The germline V gene has CDR1 MNHGY and CDR2 SVAAGI. The CDR3 contains 14 residues. The CDR3 nucleotides read TGTGCCAGCAGTTACGACGGCCCCCCCTACGAGCAGTACTTC. It is translated as CASSYDGPPYEQYF.

V is TRBV5-4 and J is TRBJ2-3; D may be TRBD2 (5 bases). V lost 2 bases and J lost 0, with 10 bases in between. The CDR3 is 15 amino acids. In germline, CDR1 is SGHNT, CDR2 YYREEE (reference sequence). The CDR3 nucleotides are TGTGCCAGCAGCTTCCGGAGGAAGAGCACAGATACGCAGTATTTT. It codes for CASSFRRKSTDTQYF. Combining the CDR3 with reference TRBV5-4 and TRBJ2-3 gives the whole variable domain ETGVTQSPTHLIKTRGQQVTLRCSSQSGHNTVSWYQQALGQGPQFIFQYYREEENGRGNFPPRFSGLQFPNYSSELNVNALELDDSALYLCASSFRRKSTDTQYFGPGTRLTVL.

As to this clone: The junction shows a germline mismatch at one end, possibly a read error. The rearrangement links TRBV28 to TRBJ2-5; the D call may be TRBD1 or TRBD2 (5 bases each). Germline V gene lookup returns CDR1 MDHEN and CDR2 SYDVKM. CDR3 length: 14 amino acids. The CDR3 here is CASSLIGIGETQHF. Written as DNA, the CDR3 is TGTGCCAGCAGTTTAATCGGCATAGGGGAGACCCAGCACTTC.

Remarks on this clone: The germline gene is not matched at one end of the junction; a read error may be the cause. CDR3: CASSQDARGGPLF. The CDR3, as DNA: TGTGCCAGCAGCCAAGATGCGCGGGGGGGCCCCCTCTTC. The chain joins TRBV4-2 to TRBJ2-1; 9 nucleotides align to TRBD2. The germline gives CDR1 LGHNA, CDR2 YNFKEQ. This CDR3 contains 13 residues.

The chain has TRBV13 and TRBJ2-7; TRBD1 aligns across 8 bases. V shed 5 bases, J shed 3 bases, and the junction held 3 bases outside the gene matches. The CDR3 length is 13 residues. CDR1 is PRHDT and CDR2 is FYEKMQ in the germline V gene (reference sequence). CDR3 nucleotides: TGTGCCAGCAGCCGGACAGGGAACTACGAGCAGTACTTC. Protein product: CASSRTGNYEQYF.